One sample yielded the 29 T cell receptor beta chains listed below, sequenced in a study of blood T cell repertoires in COVID-19. The assay was immunoSEQ multiplex PCR, and TCRdb's table has in-frame clones only and misses some. The sample lists about 410,000 clones, roughly 90% occurring once. The specimen was peripheral blood. These receptors all come from a woman in her 40s with COVID-19, enrolled during active disease.

This clone has more than one count but fewer than ten. The chain is built from TRBV2 and TRBJ1-4, with 9 bases identical to TRBD1. V shed 4 bases, J shed 4 bases, and the junction held 4 bases outside the gene matches. CDR1 and CDR2 from the germline V gene are SNHLY and FYNNEI. The CDR3 totals 15 residues. CDR3 in amino acids: CASSATGGRNEKLFF. CDR3 sequence (DNA): TGTGCCAGCAGTGCAACAGGGGGCCGTAATGAAAAACTGTTTTTT. The complete variable domain, with remaining parts taken from reference TRBV2 and TRBJ1-4, reads EPEVTQTPSHQVTQMGQEVILRCVPISNHLYFYWYRQILGQKVEFLVSFYNNEISEKSEIFDDQFSVERPDGSNFTLKIRSTKLEDSAMYFCASSATGGRNEKLFFGSGTQLSVL.

This clone was counted only a few times. This sequence joins TRBV2 and TRBJ2-7; a possible D gene is TRBD1 (6 bases). Germline values: CDR1 SNHLY, CDR2 FYNNEI. There are 13 residues in the CDR3. V was clipped by 4 bases and J by 4 bases, with 11 bases between them. This CDR3 reads CASSGSTGYEQYF. The CDR3 DNA follows: TGTGCCAGCAGTGGTTCGACAGGTTACGAGCAGTACTTC.

The gene calls are TRBV20-1 and TRBJ1-1; no reliable D call. In germline, CDR1 is DFQATT, CDR2 SNEGSKA (reference sequence). V gave up 7 bases and J gave up 5 bases, with 11 bases separating them. This CDR3 contains 11 residues. CDR3 nucleotide sequence: TGCAGTGTCGGTCGGGAAACTGAAGCTTTCTTT. It is translated as CSVGRETEAFF.

This clone was seen just once. The chain carries TRBV5-8 and TRBJ1-5, with no clear D. CDR3 size: 13 residues. The germline V gene has CDR1 SGHTS and CDR2 YDEGEE. The V gene lost 2 bases and the J gene lost 0 bases, with 3 bases spanning the gap. The CDR3 sequence is CASSFISNQPQHF. CDR3 DNA: TGTGCCAGCAGCTTTATTAGCAATCAGCCCCAGCATTTT.

This clone was observed once. This chain links TRBV23-1 with TRBJ1-5, with TRBD1 matching 7 bases. TRBV23-1 carries the ORF label, with uncertain function. J lost 0 bases, V lost 7 bases, and 9 bases had no gene match. The CDR3 covers 16 residues. In nucleotides, the CDR3 is TGCGCCAGCACTCCGGACAGGAATTATAGCAATCAGCCCCAGCATTTT. It yields the protein CASTPDRNYSNQPQHF.

The V call is TRBV6-5, the J call TRBJ2-2, with D uncertain. CDR1 and CDR2 (germline): MNHEY, SVGAGI. Trimming stripped 8 bases from V and 6 bases from J, with 10 bases between. The CDR3 extends over 12 amino acids. CDR3: CASSPSPGELFF. Written as DNA, the CDR3 is TGTGCCAGCTCGCCGAGTCCCGGGGAGCTGTTTTTT.

This clone was seen only once. V gene TRBV29-1 combines with J gene TRBJ2-1; 9 nucleotides align to TRBD1. The CDR3 contains 13 residues. Germline CDR1 is SQVTM and CDR2 is ANQGSEA. With 8 bases clipped from V and 5 bases from J, the junction kept 7 bases outside the gene matches. CDR3 loop: CSQGGQGHNEQFF. The CDR3 region has the DNA TGCAGCCAGGGGGGACAGGGTCACAATGAGCAGTTCTTC.

This clone was seen a single time. V is TRBV25-1 and J is TRBJ2-1, with 7 nucleotides matching TRBD2. Per the germline V gene, CDR1 is MGHDK and CDR2 is SYGVNS. V was clipped by 4 bases and J by 5 bases; unmatched bases: 8. The CDR3 extends over 15 amino acids. CDR3 in DNA: TGTGCCAGCAGTGCTAGCGGTCGTGGAGACAATGAGCAGTTCTTC. Translation gives CASSASGRGDNEQFF.

V is TRBV19 and J is TRBJ1-4; 7 nucleotides line up with TRBD1. CDR1 LNHDA and CDR2 SQIVND come from the germline V gene (reference sequence). J was trimmed by 7 bases and V by 4 bases; bases with no gene match: 6. This CDR3 is built from 14 residues. The CDR3 reads CASSSTGTVEKLFF. The CDR3 DNA follows: TGTGCCAGTAGTAGTACCGGGACAGTTGAAAAACTGTTTTTT.

The CDR3 protein is CASSPQTADTQYF. The CDR3 DNA follows: TGTGCCAGCAGCCCGCAGACAGCCGATACGCAGTATTTT. V and J are TRBV5-4 and TRBJ2-3; D is possibly TRBD1 (5 bases). The CDR3 runs to 13 residues. The germline V and J ends were trimmed by 4 bases and 6 bases, with 12 bases remaining between them. Germline-derived CDR1 and CDR2 are SGHNT and YYREEE (reference sequence).

V and J are TRBV27 and TRBJ1-2; possible D gene TRBD1, 5 bases. CDR1 and CDR2 from the germline V gene are MNHEY and SMNVEV (reference sequence). This CDR3 is built from 15 residues. Trimming cost V 6 bases and J 4 bases, with 18 bases left between them. The CDR3 nucleotides read TGTGCCAGCAGAGCCCGCGGTGGACACCGCTATGGCTACACCTTC. It encodes CASRARGGHRYGYTF.

This rearrangement joins TRBV7-8 to TRBJ2-1, with 7 bases identical to TRBD2. The CDR3 sequence is 13 residues long. Germline trimming cut 6 bases from V and 4 bases from J; bases unmatched to any gene: 3. Germline V gives CDR1 SGHVS, CDR2 FQNEAQ. The CDR3 here is CASSAGVYNEQFF. CDR3 DNA sequence: TGTGCCAGCAGTGCGGGGGTATACAATGAGCAGTTCTTC.

The chain uses TRBV9 and TRBJ2-5; 7 bases agree with TRBD2. Germline V CDR1 and CDR2: SGDLS, YYNGEE. Trimming removed 6 bases from V and 3 bases from J; junction bases left unmatched: 5. This CDR3 contains 13 residues. The CDR3 is CASNPRGEETQYF. The DNA of the CDR3 is TGTGCCAGCAACCCACGGGGGGAAGAGACCCAGTACTTC.

The CDR3: CASSFQFGRRLIEAFF. CDR3 nucleotides: TGTGCCAGCAGCTTTCAGTTTGGACGCCGACTAATTGAAGCTTTCTTT. The chain joins TRBV28 to TRBJ1-1; D gene uncertain. In germline, CDR1 is MDHEN, CDR2 SYDVKM. This CDR3 is 16 amino acids long. V lost 6 bases to trimming and J lost 7 bases, with 24 bases between them.

The genes are TRBV18 and TRBJ1-1, with D maybe TRBD1 (5 bases). The V gene's germline CDR1 is KGHSH and CDR2 LQKENI. The CDR3 length is 15 residues. Deletions cut 3 bases from V and 4 bases from J, with 15 bases between. The CDR3 DNA reads TGTGCCAGCTCACCTTCTCGAGGCGGGGCCACTGAAGCTTTCTTT. Residues: CASSPSRGGATEAFF.

The rearrangement links TRBV19 to TRBJ1-1; TRBD1 is a possible D gene (6 bases). The V end lost 5 bases, the J end lost 1 base, and 14 bases lay between the germline ends. The CDR3 loop spans 15 amino acids. Germline CDR1 reads LNHDA; CDR2 reads SQIVND (reference sequence). The CDR3 DNA sequence: TGTGCCAGTAGTGCCAGGGGTTCGAGGAACACTGAAGCTTTCTTT. This codes for CASSARGSRNTEAFF.

The chain couples TRBV28 to TRBJ1-6; D is possibly TRBD1 (5 bases). This CDR3 contains 14 residues. V gave up 1 base and J gave up 6 bases, with 7 bases separating them. Germline CDR1 and CDR2: MDHEN and SYDVKM. The CDR3 protein is CASSLYQGNSPLHF. DNA for the CDR3: TGTGCCAGCAGTTTATATCAGGGTAATTCACCCCTCCACTTT.

The V call is TRBV9, the J call TRBJ2-7; 7 positions match TRBD2. This CDR3 has 15 amino acids. With V trimmed by 0 bases and J by 2 bases, 5 bases remained unmatched. The V gene's germline CDR1 is SGDLS and CDR2 YYNGEE. CDR3 DNA: TGTGCCAGCAGCGTAGGGACGGGGAGGGCCTACGAGCAGTACTTC. Amino acid sequence: CASSVGTGRAYEQYF.

V and J are TRBV7-9 and TRBJ2-5, with 8 bases aligning to TRBD2. J gave up 5 bases and V 1 base, and 9 bases lay outside the gene matches. The CDR3 is 16 amino acids. The germline V gene has CDR1 SEHNR and CDR2 FQNEAQ (reference sequence). Here the CDR3 DNA reads TGTGCCAGCAGCTTAGGCTTTAGCGGGACATATGAGACCCAGTACTTC. Amino acid sequence: CASSLGFSGTYETQYF.

This clone occurred once. The chain joins TRBV2 to TRBJ2-5; 8 bases align to TRBD1. V shed 6 bases, J shed 6 bases, and the junction held 9 bases outside the gene matches. This CDR3 is 14 amino acids long. Germline CDR1 reads SNHLY; CDR2 reads FYNNEI. This CDR3 reads CASRAGTGQKTQYF. For the CDR3, the DNA is TGTGCCAGCAGGGCCGGGACAGGTCAAAAGACCCAGTACTTC.

The V call is TRBV11-2, the J call TRBJ2-3; 14 bases are shared with TRBD2. V lost 5 bases to trimming and J lost 3 bases; unmatched junction nucleotides: 4. This CDR3 has 16 residues. Germline CDR1 reads SGHAT; CDR2 reads FQNNGV. DNA for the CDR3: TGTGCCAGCAGCACGGGACTAGCGGGAGCAACAGATACGCAGTATTTT. This sequence encodes CASSTGLAGATDTQYF.

The chain carries TRBV5-1 and TRBJ2-5, with D tentatively TRBD2 (5 bases). The V gene lost 1 base and the J gene lost 3 bases, with 10 bases spanning the gap. The CDR3 totals 14 residues. Germline-derived CDR1 and CDR2 are SGHRS and YFSETQ. This CDR3 is CASSLQRREETQYF. CDR3 nucleotides: TGCGCCAGCAGCTTGCAGCGGCGGGAAGAGACCCAGTACTTC.

This sequence joins TRBV6-2 or TRBV6-3 and TRBJ1-1, with D possibly matching TRBD1 (6 bases). This CDR3 region has 14 residues. CDR1 and CDR2 (germline): MNHEY, SVGEGT. V was cut by 5 bases and J by 1 base, with 11 bases left in between. The CDR3 DNA reads as TGTGCCAGCAGTGCCACAGGGCAGAACACTGAAGCTTTCTTT. The encoded protein is CASSATGQNTEAFF.

The rearrangement links TRBV3-1 (or the pseudogene TRBV3-2) to TRBJ1-4; 8 bases match TRBD1. This CDR3 has 15 residues. Germline V gene data show CDR1 as LGHDT and CDR2 as YNNKEL (reference sequence). The V segment lost 5 bases and the J segment 2 bases; nucleotides outside the gene matches: 4. As DNA, the CDR3 is TGTGCCAGCAGCTTCCGGACAGGGACTAATGAAAAACTGTTTTTT. Protein: CASSFRTGTNEKLFF.

This chain uses TRBV2 with TRBJ2-7; D possibly corresponds to TRBD2 (7 bases). The ends were cut back, 2 bases at V and 6 bases at J, with 14 bases in the middle. The CDR3 runs 14 residues. Germline-derived CDR1 and CDR2 are SNHLY and FYNNEI. The CDR3 loop reads CASSELHREGEQYF. DNA of the CDR3: TGTGCCAGCAGTGAACTCCACAGGGAGGGCGAGCAGTACTTC.

This clone occurred a few times. This chain uses TRBV3-1 (or the pseudogene TRBV3-2) with TRBJ2-7; 11 bases fit TRBD2. The germline gives CDR1 LGHDT, CDR2 YNNKEL (reference sequence). With 0 bases clipped from V and 5 bases from J, the junction kept 12 bases outside the gene matches. The CDR3 covers 18 residues. The CDR3 sequence: CASSQEIWPSGRTDEQYF. The DNA for the CDR3 is TGTGCCAGCAGCCAAGAGATATGGCCTAGCGGGAGGACAGACGAGCAGTACTTC.

This clone was counted once. V usage is TRBV5-1 and J usage is TRBJ1-1; 11 positions agree with TRBD1. Losses at the gene ends were 2 bases for V and 8 bases for J; bases not matched to a gene: 8. This CDR3 is 15 amino acids long. The germline CDR1 and CDR2 sequences are SGHRS and YFSETQ. The CDR3 sequence is CASSFTGTGGTEAFF. CDR3 DNA sequence: TGCGCCAGCAGCTTTACCGGGACAGGGGGAACCGAAGCTTTCTTT. Variable domain in full (rest from reference TRBV5-1 and TRBJ1-1): KAGVTQTPRYLIKTRGQQVTLSCSPISGHRSVSWYQQTPGQGLQFLFEYFSETQRNKGNFPGRFSGRQFSNSRSEMNVSTLELGDSALYLCASSFTGTGGTEAFFGQGTRLTVV.

This chain joins TRBV6-4 and TRBJ2-1; 14 positions agree with TRBD2. This CDR3 is built from 16 residues. The germline CDR1 and CDR2 sequences are MRHNA and SNTAGT. The V segment lost 4 bases and the J segment 9 bases; nucleotides outside the gene matches: 8. CDR3 sequence: CASSASAGTSGGEQFF. CDR3 nucleotides: TGTGCCAGCAGTGCATCCGCCGGGACTAGCGGGGGTGAGCAGTTCTTC.

This clone was observed a single time. The rearrangement links TRBV28 to TRBJ2-1; D call uncertain. The CDR3 covers 11 residues. Per germline, CDR1 MDHEN and CDR2 SYDVKM. V lost 2 bases and J 10 bases, leaving 6 bases between the germline ends. The CDR3 spells CASSLSREQFF. The CDR3 DNA follows: TGTGCCAGCAGTTTAAGCAGGGAGCAGTTCTTC.